Sequencing of this T cell receptor gamma chain was carried out in a study of γδ T cells in repeated Plasmodium falciparum infection. Findings and limits, study-wide: Compared with Australian children, Malian Vdelta2-negative repertoires seemed more clonal, less diverse, less shared.

This clone showed up many times. Its cognate antigen is unknown. The TCRdb protein, from a much larger clone, departs from this DNA's translation at residue 11, likely by read error; the protein shown derives from the DNA. TCRdb re-processed the multiplex PCR reads using CATT. Of some 32,000 gamma-chain clones listed, roughly 1.4% are singletons. CDR3 size: 13 residues. CDR1 and CDR2 (germline): GITISATS, ISYDGTV (reference sequence). Gammadelta T cells were flow-sorted from PBMC into Vgamma9/Vdelta2+ and Vdelta2-negative populations for bulk analysis. The V gene is listed as TRGV9; no J gene was called. The TCR was taken from a pool of human donors (malaria-infected and uninfected, not separated). Sequenced input: gamma-delta T cells from blood. CDR3 region: CALWEENYYKELF. DNA of the CDR3: TGTGCCTTGTGGGAAGAAAATTATTATAAGGAACTCTTT.